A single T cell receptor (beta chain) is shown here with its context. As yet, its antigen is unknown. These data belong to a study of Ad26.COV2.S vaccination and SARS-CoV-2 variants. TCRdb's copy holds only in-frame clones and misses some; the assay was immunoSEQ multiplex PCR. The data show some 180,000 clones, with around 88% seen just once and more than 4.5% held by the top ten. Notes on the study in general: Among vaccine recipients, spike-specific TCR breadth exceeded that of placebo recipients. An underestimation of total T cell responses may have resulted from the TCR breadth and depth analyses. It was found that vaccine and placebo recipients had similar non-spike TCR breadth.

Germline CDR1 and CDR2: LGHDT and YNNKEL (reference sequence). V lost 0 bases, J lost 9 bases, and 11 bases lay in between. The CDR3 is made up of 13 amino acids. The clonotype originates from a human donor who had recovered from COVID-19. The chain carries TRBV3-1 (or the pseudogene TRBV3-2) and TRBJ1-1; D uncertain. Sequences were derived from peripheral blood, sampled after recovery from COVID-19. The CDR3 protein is CASSQDGVQKAFF. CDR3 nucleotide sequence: TGTGCCAGCAGCCAAGATGGGGTACAGAAAGCTTTCTTT.